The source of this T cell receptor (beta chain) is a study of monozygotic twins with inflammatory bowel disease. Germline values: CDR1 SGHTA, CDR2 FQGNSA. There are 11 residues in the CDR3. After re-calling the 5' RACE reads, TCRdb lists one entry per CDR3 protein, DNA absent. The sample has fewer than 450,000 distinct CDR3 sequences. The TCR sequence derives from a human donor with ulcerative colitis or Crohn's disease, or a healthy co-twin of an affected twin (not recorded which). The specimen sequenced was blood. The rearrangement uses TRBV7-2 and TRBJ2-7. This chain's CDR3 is CASSPTYEQYF.